The 19 T cell receptor beta chains presented below share a single source sample, sequenced in a study of graft-versus-host responses after intestinal transplantation. TCRdb's table, derived via immunoSEQ multiplex PCR, lists solely in-frame clones and lacks some. The sample contains about 97,000 clones, 80% to 95% of which appear only once. This sample comprised PBMCs, obtained roughly 68 weeks after intestinal transplant. These receptors came from a human patient who received an intestinal transplant, so some T cells may come from the graft donor.

This rearrangement joins TRBV18 to TRBJ2-2, with D perhaps being TRBD1 or TRBD2 (6 bases each). This CDR3 has 16 residues. The germline CDR1 and CDR2 sequences are KGHSH and LQKENI. Between the trimmed V and J ends, which lost 0 bases and 0 bases, there was a span of 8 bases. Here the CDR3 reads CASSPPRGPNTGELFF. In DNA form, the CDR3 reads TGTGCCAGCTCACCACCCCGGGGGCCGAACACCGGGGAGCTGTTTTTT.

This clone was seen more than once but under ten times. The chain has TRBV6-1 and TRBJ2-1; 10 nucleotides agree with TRBD2. Looked up from germline, CDR1 is MNHNS and CDR2 is SASEGT. Trimming took 1 base from V and 4 from J; bases not matched to a gene: 1. The CDR3 is 15 amino acids. CDR3 DNA sequence: TGTGCCAGCAGTGAAGAAGCGGGGGGGTACAATGAGCAGTTCTTC. Translating gives CASSEEAGGYNEQFF.

This clone appeared a single time. The chain is built from TRBV6-1 and TRBJ1-1, with D maybe TRBD1 (5 bases). The V gene lost 2 bases and the J gene lost 1 base, with 11 bases spanning the gap. Germline lookup yields CDR1 MNHNS and CDR2 SASEGT. This CDR3 comprises 15 residues. The CDR3 sequence: CASSEKGAANTEAFF. CDR3 nucleotide sequence: TGTGCCAGCAGTGAAAAAGGGGCGGCGAACACTGAAGCTTTCTTT.

The rearrangement links TRBV28 to TRBJ1-4, with D unclear. The CDR3 consists of 12 residues. V shed 4 bases and J shed 4 bases, with 4 bases lying between them. Germline assignment: CDR1 MDHEN and CDR2 SYDVKM. The CDR3 nucleotides read TGTGCCAGCAGTTACGGTAATGAAAAACTGTTTTTT. Its protein is CASSYGNEKLFF.

V is TRBV6-4 and J is TRBJ2-4; D might be TRBD1 or TRBD2, each matching 6 bases. The V gene's germline CDR1 is MRHNA and CDR2 SNTAGT. Trimming took off 7 bases at V and 5 bases at J, with 15 bases between the two ends. The CDR3 is made up of 14 amino acids. CDR3 sequence: CASKVRGAENIQYF. DNA for the CDR3: TGTGCCAGCAAAGTAAGGGGGGCAGAAAACATTCAGTACTTC.

The J gene is TRBJ1-2, the V gene TRBV5-1; no clear D gene. CDR1 and CDR2 (germline): SGHRS, YFSETQ. V was cut by 0 bases and J by 5 bases, with 8 bases left in between. CDR3 length: 13 amino acids. In DNA, the CDR3 is TGCGCCAGCAGCTTGGATTCGGAATATGGCTACACCTTC. Protein: CASSLDSEYGYTF.

The chain is built from TRBV7-2 and TRBJ2-1; the D gene could be TRBD1 or TRBD2 (5 bases each). V dropped 4 bases and J dropped 0 bases, with 13 bases sitting between them. This CDR3 comprises 16 residues. Looked up from germline, CDR1 is SGHTA and CDR2 is FQGNSA. CDR3 DNA: TGTGCCAGCAGCTCCCGCCCAGGGAGCTCCTACAATGAGCAGTTCTTC. Encoded protein: CASSSRPGSSYNEQFF.

The chain is built from TRBV7-2 and TRBJ2-1; 11 nucleotides agree with TRBD2. Germline values: CDR1 SGHTA, CDR2 FQGNSA. Trimming took 5 bases from V and 4 from J; bases not matched to a gene: 4. The CDR3 extends over 15 amino acids. The CDR3 DNA reads TGTGCCAGCAGCGTGCTAGCGGGGGGATACAATGAGCAGTTCTTC. This codes for CASSVLAGGYNEQFF.

This chain uses TRBV15 with TRBJ1-2, with TRBD1 identical over 11 bases. Germline V gives CDR1 LNHNV, CDR2 YYDKDF (reference sequence). The V and J ends lost 5 bases and 0 bases, in that order; junction bases with no gene match: 5. CDR3 size: 16 residues. The CDR3 reads CATSRDRGLSNYGYTF. DNA for the CDR3: TGTGCCACCAGCCGGGACAGGGGGTTATCTAACTATGGCTACACCTTC.

The count of this clone is one. The V gene is TRBV27, the J gene TRBJ2-2; D unclear. V was trimmed by 5 bases and J by 4 bases, leaving 5 bases between them. This CDR3 has 12 residues. In germline, CDR1 is MNHEY, CDR2 SMNVEV (reference sequence). CDR3 coding DNA: TGTGCCAGCAGTACGGCCACCGGGGAGCTGTTTTTT. It codes for CASSTATGELFF.

J is TRBJ2-5 and V is TRBV20-1; D is perhaps TRBD2 (6 bases). The CDR3 consists of 11 residues. V lost 6 bases and J lost 7, with 12 bases in between. The germline V gene encodes CDR1 DFQATT and CDR2 SNEGSKA (reference sequence). The CDR3 sequence is CSAPIGGTQYF. The CDR3 coding sequence is TGCAGTGCGCCAATCGGGGGGACCCAGTACTTC.

The CDR3 nucleotides read TGTGCCAGCAGTACAGACTATGGCTACACCTTC. Translating gives CASSTDYGYTF. The chain is built from TRBV2 and TRBJ1-2; D is unresolved. V lost 5 bases to trimming and J lost 3 bases, with 4 bases between them. Germline loops: CDR1 SNHLY, CDR2 FYNNEI. The CDR3 has 11 amino acids.

The chain recombines TRBV18 with TRBJ2-5; no clear D. The CDR3 length is 13 residues. Germline CDR1 is KGHSH and CDR2 is LQKENI. The V gene lost 6 bases and the J gene lost 4 bases, with 12 bases spanning the gap. DNA of the CDR3: TGTGCCAGCTCCAAGGACGGATTAGAGACCCAGTACTTC. Translated: CASSKDGLETQYF.

With respect to this clone: This specimen includes other DNA sequences encoding the same CDR3. The rearrangement joins TRBV5-1 to TRBJ2-2; 7 bases agree with TRBD2. The CDR3 is 16 amino acids. Per the germline V gene, CDR1 is SGHRS and CDR2 is YFSETQ. V lost 0 bases, J lost 7 bases, and 9 bases stayed unmatched. CDR3 protein: CASSLERGRRGGELFF. CDR3 DNA sequence: TGCGCCAGCAGCTTGGAGCGGGGCCGTCGGGGCGGGGAGCTGTTTTTT.

This clone was seen just once. The rearrangement joins TRBV5-5 to TRBJ1-2; 9 bases align to TRBD1. CDR3 length: 16 amino acids. Germline lookup yields CDR1 SGHKS and CDR2 YYEKEE (reference sequence). V shed 2 bases and J 5 bases; nucleotides not matched to a gene: 10. The CDR3 protein is CASSLPPGQGEYGYTF. The CDR3 DNA reads TGTGCCAGCAGCTTACCCCCGGGACAGGGAGAATATGGCTACACCTTC.

The V and J genes are TRBV5-1 and TRBJ2-7; TRBD2 aligns across 9 bases. V dropped 0 bases and J dropped 3; count of bases not matched to a gene: 1. Per germline, CDR1 SGHRS and CDR2 YFSETQ. The CDR3 consists of 14 residues. The DNA for the CDR3 is TGCGCCAGCAGCTTGGCAGCGGGGGGCTACGAGCAGTACTTC. Translation gives CASSLAAGGYEQYF.

The gene calls are TRBV14 and TRBJ1-1; D is ambiguous. CDR1 is SGHDN, CDR2 FVKESK, per germline. V was trimmed by 4 bases and J by 0 bases, leaving 9 bases between them. The CDR3 runs to 14 residues. The CDR3 loop is CASSPVGMNTEAFF. As DNA, the CDR3 is TGTGCCAGCAGCCCGGTAGGCATGAACACTGAAGCTTTCTTT.

Here the CDR3 reads CASRRDRSNSPLHF. The CDR3 DNA sequence: TGTGCCAGCAGGCGCGACAGATCAAATTCACCCCTCCACTTT. The chain combines TRBV7-9 with TRBJ1-6, with a possible D match to TRBD1 (5 bases). Trimming left V 6 bases short and J 7 bases short, with 13 bases between. Germline V gives CDR1 SEHNR, CDR2 FQNEAQ (reference sequence). This CDR3 is 14 amino acids long. Combining the CDR3 with reference TRBV7-9 and TRBJ1-6 gives the whole variable domain DTGVSQNPRHKITKRGQNVTFRCDPISEHNRLYWYRQTLGQGPEFLTYFQNEAQLEKSRLLSDRFSAERPKGSFSTLEIQRTEQGDSAMYLCASRRDRSNSPLHFGNGTRLTVT.

Worth noting for this clone: A read error may produce the germline difference seen at one junction end. The chain carries TRBV5-1 and TRBJ1-6, with D possibly matching TRBD1 (5 bases). The V gene's germline CDR1 is SGHRS and CDR2 YFSETQ. The CDR3 is 13 residues long. In nucleotides, the CDR3 is TGCGCCAGCAGCGCGGGGGTGAATTCACCCCCCCACTTT. The encoded protein is CASSAGVNSPPHF.